This T cell receptor beta chain was recovered during a study of shared clonotypes between healthy human individuals. About the study: With ages of 18 to 49, the donors were two women and a few men.

CDR1 and CDR2 from the germline V gene are SGHRS and YFSETQ. V lost 2 bases and J lost 5; bases outside the gene matches: 3. CDR3 length: 16 residues. The method was immunoSEQ multiplex PCR; TCRdb's version includes in-frame clones alone and lacks a portion of them. Among 850,000 to 1,100,000 clones listed, 70% to 85% were seen once. A remark on this clone: Its antigen remains unidentified. The sample contains more than one DNA sequence encoding this CDR3.

Study-level results: Incomplete sequencing of sorted subsets was indicated by rarefaction despite large depth.

This receptor was identified in a man aged 18-30 years in good health. Some clones in this sample may be carry-over from other donors' samples. Sequencing was carried out using memory CD4+ T cells from PBMCs. Stated subset: CD45RA-negative fraction. This chain uses TRBV5-1 with TRBJ2-2; the match to TRBD2 covers 13 bases. CDR3 bases: TGCGCCAGCAGCTTAAGACTAGCGGGAGGTACCGGGGAGCTGTTTTTT. Protein sequence: CASSLRLAGGTGELFF.